The clone carrying this T cell receptor beta chain was counted a single time. This record belongs to a study of blood T cell repertoires in COVID-19. Study as a whole: Samples came from the United States, Italy and Spain, spanning acute and convalescent COVID-19. T cells, B-cell-depleted T cells, or PBMCs provided the cDNA or gDNA that served as material.

The junction had 6 bases not matched to a gene; V was cut back by 8 bases and J by 7 bases. This CDR3 has 13 amino acids. Germline-derived CDR1 and CDR2 are SEHNR and FQNEAQ (reference sequence). Per the original data handling: The authors estimated nucleated cell counts from reference gene primer amplification. Data came from immunoSEQ multiplex PCR; TCRdb stores just in-frame clones and leaves some out. That table furnishes V, J and clone size, whereas the DNA furnished D and trimming. The table lists approximately 97,000 clones, around 84% of them singletons, with roughly 4% in the top ten. This chain links TRBV7-9 with TRBJ1-4; 8 bases match TRBD1. Sequencing used peripheral blood. The sequence came from a human donor in a cohort sampled during active COVID-19. CDR3 nucleotide sequence: TGTGCCAGCCGCAGGGGGCAGGGTGAAAAACTGTTTTTT. This encodes CASRRGQGEKLFF.